This T cell receptor (beta chain) originates from a study of cytomegalovirus exposure and HLA in healthy donors. General observations from the study: The majority of CMV-associated TCR beta chains were reported as apparently HLA-restricted in a later analysis. Analyzed later, association rates of TCRs varied across HLA loci, with DRB1 most and HLA-C fewest. It was likely that a cluster of highly shared sequence variants was a sequencing artifact. Several V segments, TRBV6-2 and TRBV6-3 among them, could not be told apart and were dropped.

V dropped 4 bases and J dropped 5; count of bases not matched to a gene: 14. The CDR3 loop spans 16 amino acids. The germline V gene has CDR1 SGHDT and CDR2 YYEEEE. Both 60 Vbeta primers and 13 Jbeta primers went into the PCR. Sequenced by immunoSEQ multiplex PCR; TCRdb stores in-frame clones only, minus some. The table shows over 100,000 clones, with around 80% occurring only once. A note on this clone: As yet, its antigen is unknown.

This clonotype was obtained from a woman under 30 in good health and CMV-seropositive. This chain links TRBV5-6 with TRBJ2-7; the match to TRBD2 covers 8 bases. The material sequenced was PBMCs. CDR3 nucleotides: TGTGCCAGCAGCCCGGACGGCGGGGGGCGCAACCACGAGCAGTACTTC. This codes for CASSPDGGGRNHEQYF.